This T cell receptor (beta chain) was found in a study of PD-L1 blockade in urothelial cancer. The time point denotes: pretreatment peripheral blood. Profiled with immunoSEQ multiplex PCR; TCRdb holds only in-frame clones, not every one. The sample lists tens of thousands of clones, roughly four fifths occurring once. This CDR3 spans 16 amino acids. V shed 7 bases and J 0 bases; nucleotides not matched to a gene: 7. The germline V gene encodes CDR1 LNHDA and CDR2 SQIVND (reference sequence). The sequence was collected from a man aged 55 to 70 with urothelial cancer. J is TRBJ1-1 and V is TRBV19; 11 bases map to TRBD1. Source: PBMCs, taken around atezolizumab (anti-PD-L1) treatment. The CDR3 DNA is TGTGCCAGTAACGCGGACAGGGGGCATTTGAACACTGAAGCTTTCTTT. Protein sequence: CASNADRGHLNTEAFF.